The T cell receptor (beta chain) under discussion was sequenced for a study of blood T cell repertoires in COVID-19. In the study overall: Acute and convalescent COVID-19 samples came from the United States, Italy and Spain. T cells, B-cell-depleted T cells, or PBMCs provided the cDNA or gDNA that served as material.

How the authors handled the data: The assay estimated nucleated cells by amplifying reference gene primers. Assay used: immunoSEQ multiplex PCR; TCRdb lists only in-frame clones, some missing. The DNA gave D and trimming, while V, J and clone size come from that table. This table has about 250,000 clones, roughly 88% appearing once. Sequenced sample: peripheral blood. The sequence was collected from a woman aged 30 to 39 with acute or convalescent COVID-19.

CDR3 region: CASSLVGARDRGHEQYF. CDR3 DNA: TGTGCCAGCAGTTTAGTAGGGGCCCGGGACAGGGGGCACGAGCAGTACTTC. The genes are TRBV27 and TRBJ2-7; the match to TRBD1 covers 12 bases. This CDR3 has 17 amino acids. Germline V gives CDR1 MNHEY, CDR2 SMNVEV (reference sequence). J lost 5 bases, V lost 2 bases, and 10 bases had no gene match.